Listed here is a single TCR beta chain. The data derive from a study of T cell repertoires in cytomegalovirus infection. The CDR3 is made up of 16 amino acids. V shed 2 bases, J shed 0 bases, and the junction held 8 bases outside the gene matches. Per germline, CDR1 DFQATT and CDR2 SNEGSKA (reference sequence). Each CDR3 protein is one row after TCRdb ran MiXCR on the reads. This sample has 150,000 to 200,000 distinct CDR3 sequences, with approximately 19% found just once. V is TRBV20-1 and J is TRBJ2-3, with 7 bases aligning to TRBD2. The TCR was taken from a human donor in good health (CMV status not recorded). Some clones in this sample may be carry-over from other donors' samples. The sample consisted of PBMCs. The CDR3 region is CSARLAARPSTDTQYF. The CDR3 nucleotides are TGCAGTGCTAGACTAGCGGCCCGACCTAGCACAGATACGCAGTATTTT.